This T cell receptor (beta chain) stems from a study of cytomegalovirus exposure and HLA in healthy donors. Regarding the study as a whole: While the bulk of TCR sequences proved rare, some public TCRs turned up in many donors. Later analysis identified a missense DCLRE1C variant that was linked to TCR beta V- and J-gene trimming. Earlier findings revealed that most TCR beta V segments proved productive either about 87% or about 30% of the time.

CDR3 length equals 17 residues. Trimming stripped 3 bases from V and 1 base from J, with 20 bases between. The germline CDR1 and CDR2 sequences are SGHNT and YYREEE (reference sequence). Vbeta (60) and Jbeta (13) primers were used in the PCR. This table comes from immunoSEQ multiplex PCR, and its TCRdb copy is limited to in-frame clones, with some not included. The sample holds some 89,000 clones. Concerning this clone itself: Its antigen remains unidentified.

The sequence derives from a woman aged 30 to 39 in good health and CMV-seronegative. The chain carries TRBV5-4 and TRBJ2-7; TRBD1 might be the D (6 bases). The sequencing input was PBMCs. The CDR3 reads CASSYSRGARGSYEQYF. For the CDR3, the DNA is TGTGCCAGCAGCTACTCCAGGGGCGCTCGGGGTTCCTACGAGCAGTACTTC.